This TCR beta chain was captured in a study of Graves' ophthalmopathy and Graves' hyperthyroidism. Overall study: Sampling took place at initial diagnosis, with peripheral blood obtained before any treatment.

Study observations and caveats: The majority of expanded thyroid clonotypes above 0.001 frequency also occurred in blood.

This CDR3 comprises 13 residues. The V end was cut by 1 base, the J end by 7 bases, with 11 bases between. Looked up from germline, CDR1 is MNHNS and CDR2 is SASEGT. Scientists amplified the TCR beta CDR3 regions from RNA transcripts. Amplification began with first-round RT-PCR using HTBI primers, then second-round multiplex PCR was performed. TCRdb processed the multiplex PCR reads anew with MiXCR; each CDR3 protein has one entry. The table has over 150,000 distinct CDR3 sequences, roughly 37% seen once; the top ten hold 4.5% to 6%. Researchers turned away patients with other autoimmune diseases, uncontrolled infections, pregnancy or lactation. The PBMCs originated from over 9 ml of fresh peripheral blood. Notes on this clonotype: What it recognizes is unknown.

The chain joins TRBV6-1 to TRBJ2-7, with D uncertain. Sequenced: peripheral blood. This clonotype originated in a woman between 40 and 50 years old with Graves' ophthalmopathy. CDR3 residues: CASSEGLESEQYF. As DNA, the CDR3 is TGTGCCAGCAGTGAAGGACTGGAGTCAGAGCAGTACTTC.